This T cell receptor (beta chain) was sequenced during a study of blood T cell repertoires in COVID-19. Germline V gene data show CDR1 as SGHTA and CDR2 as FQGTGA. The V gene end was trimmed by 5 bases and the J gene end by 15 bases; junction bases not matched to a gene: 14. This CDR3 contains 14 residues. Authors' processing steps: Quantification of nucleated cells was approximated via reference gene primer amplification. TCRdb keeps only in-frame clones here, not all; method: immunoSEQ multiplex PCR. That table gives V, J and clone size, and the DNA gave D and trimming. The repertoire holds around 180,000 clones, with more than 70% as singletons.

The receptor's source is a woman aged 25 to 39 who had recovered from COVID-19. The rearrangement links TRBV7-3 to TRBJ2-1; the match to TRBD2 covers 9 bases. Sequences were obtained from PBMCs or T cells enriched from blood (not recorded which). This chain's CDR3 is CASSTGWLAGPMFF. The CDR3 region has the DNA TGTGCCAGCAGCACCGGTTGGCTAGCGGGGCCCATGTTCTTC.